The entry below gives a single TCR beta chain sequence along with its context. Germline CDR1 GTSNPN, CDR2 SVGIG (reference sequence). The junction had 0 bases not matched to a gene; V was cut back by 0 bases and J by 3 bases. The CDR3 covers 14 residues. The data were obtained in a study of blood T cell repertoires in COVID-19. Turning to the study itself: Acute-phase and convalescent COVID-19 samples originated in the United States, Italy and Spain. T cells, B-cell-depleted T cells, or PBMCs supplied cDNA or gDNA.

Methods used by the authors: Estimated nucleated cell counts came from reference gene primer amplification. Measured with immunoSEQ multiplex PCR; TCRdb has only the in-frame clones, and not every one. V and J calls and clone size come straight from that table; D and trimming were deduced from the DNA. The table records some 370,000 clones, roughly 90% of them present only once. This receptor was taken from a man aged 18 to 30 with active or convalescent COVID-19. Input material: peripheral blood. The chain has TRBV30 and TRBJ1-4; 8 bases agree with TRBD1. The CDR3 coding sequence is TGTGCCTGGAGTGTACAGGGGGCTAATGAAAAACTGTTTTTT. It translates to CAWSVQGANEKLFF. The whole variable domain, remainder taken from reference TRBV30 and TRBJ1-4, is SQTIHQWPATLVQPVGSPLSLECTVEGTSNPNLYWYRQAAGRGLQLLFYSVGIGQISSEVPQNLSASRPQDRQFILSSKKLLLSDSGFYLCAWSVQGANEKLFFGSGTQLSVL.